The clone carrying this T cell receptor (beta chain) was recorded many times. Its matching antigen is unknown. From the multiplex PCR reads, TCRdb called clonotypes with MiXCR, one entry per CDR3 protein. The top ten hold 4% to 5.5% of the sample, which has 150,000 to 200,000 distinct CDR3 sequences, 30% to 35% seen once. Germline V CDR1 and CDR2: LGHNA, YNFKEQ. The V gene end was trimmed by 0 bases and the J gene end by 3 bases; junction bases not matched to a gene: 3. There are 15 residues in the CDR3. These data come from a study of breast tumors, draining lymph nodes, adjacent tissues. General study findings and limits: Luminal-like breast cancer showed significantly higher tumor–nontumor repertoire similarity than basal-like. Tumor TCR diversity was below lymph nodes but above nontumor tissue. Data fit most tumor T cells coming from lymph node, expanding in tumor. The lymph node origin of tumor T cells was framed as consistent with a hypothesis, not demonstrated.

Samples came from axillary lymph nodes draining the breast cancer. The receptor was isolated from a female donor with breast cancer. Some clones in this sample may be carry-over from other donors' samples. The chain recombines TRBV4-2 with TRBJ2-3; 7 positions match TRBD2. What was sequenced was axillary lymph node tissue. CDR3: CASSQDKAGTDTQYF. The CDR3 DNA reads TGTGCCAGCAGCCAAGATAAAGCGGGGACAGATACGCAGTATTTT.